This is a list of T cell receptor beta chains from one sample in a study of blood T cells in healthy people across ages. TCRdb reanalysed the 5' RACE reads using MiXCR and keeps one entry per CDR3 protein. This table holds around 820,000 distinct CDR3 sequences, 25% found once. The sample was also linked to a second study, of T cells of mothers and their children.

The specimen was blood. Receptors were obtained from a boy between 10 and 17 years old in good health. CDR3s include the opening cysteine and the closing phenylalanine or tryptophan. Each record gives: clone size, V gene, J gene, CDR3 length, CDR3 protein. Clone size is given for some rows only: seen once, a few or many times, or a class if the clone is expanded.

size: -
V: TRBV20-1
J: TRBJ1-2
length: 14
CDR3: CSASAQGNGYGYTF

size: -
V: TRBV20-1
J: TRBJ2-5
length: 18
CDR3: CSASRASPPRSRGETQYF

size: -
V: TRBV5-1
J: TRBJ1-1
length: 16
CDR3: CASSWTVQSVNTEAFF

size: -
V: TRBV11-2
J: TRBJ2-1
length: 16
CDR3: CASSLGGGLIYNEQFF

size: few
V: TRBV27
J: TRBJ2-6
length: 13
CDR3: CASRGFGANVLTF

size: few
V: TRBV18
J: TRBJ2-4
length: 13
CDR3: CASSPDSKNIQYF

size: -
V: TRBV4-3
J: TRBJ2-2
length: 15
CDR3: CASSRQMIGTGELFF

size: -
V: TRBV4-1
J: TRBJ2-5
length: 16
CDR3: CASSQGAGLEVETQYF

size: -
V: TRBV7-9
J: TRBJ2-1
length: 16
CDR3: CASSLDLRGAYNEQFF

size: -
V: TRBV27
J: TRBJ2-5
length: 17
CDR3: CASSLSIEGPISYGQYF

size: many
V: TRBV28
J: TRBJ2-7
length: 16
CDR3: CASSPWTSGRTYEQYF

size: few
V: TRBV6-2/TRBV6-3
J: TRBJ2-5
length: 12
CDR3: CASRNREETQYF

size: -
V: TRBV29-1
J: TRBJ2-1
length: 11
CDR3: CSVVRGEFSFF

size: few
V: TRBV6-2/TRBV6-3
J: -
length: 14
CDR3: CASSWGQGTHEQYF

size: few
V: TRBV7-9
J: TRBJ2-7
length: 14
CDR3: CASSFGGQSYEQYF

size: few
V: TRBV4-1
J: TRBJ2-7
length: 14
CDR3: CASSQVLRDYEQYF

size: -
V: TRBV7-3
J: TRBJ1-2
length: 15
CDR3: CASSLTSAGNYGYTF

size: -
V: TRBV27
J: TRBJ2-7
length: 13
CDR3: CASSIKYSYEQYF

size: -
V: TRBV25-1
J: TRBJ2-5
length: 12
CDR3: CASTGPGETQYF

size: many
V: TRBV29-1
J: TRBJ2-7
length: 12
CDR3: CSVARGAYEQYF

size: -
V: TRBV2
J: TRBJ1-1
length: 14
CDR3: CASSDRVMNTEAFF

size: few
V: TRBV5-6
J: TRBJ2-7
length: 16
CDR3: CASSLIDRLSSYEQYF

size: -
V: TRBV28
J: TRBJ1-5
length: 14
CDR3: CASSPTGPLQPQHF

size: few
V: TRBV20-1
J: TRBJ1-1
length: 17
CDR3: CSARDRRRGASNTEAFF

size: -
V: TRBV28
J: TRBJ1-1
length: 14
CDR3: CASTPLYLNTEAFF

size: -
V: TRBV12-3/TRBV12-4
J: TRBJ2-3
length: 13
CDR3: CASSPAYTDTQYF

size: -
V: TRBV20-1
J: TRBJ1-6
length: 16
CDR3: CSARDAQGEANSPLHF

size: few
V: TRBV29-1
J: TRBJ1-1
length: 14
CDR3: CSVEVGQGNTEAFF

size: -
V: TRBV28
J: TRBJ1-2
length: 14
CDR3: CASSPPDRNYGYTF

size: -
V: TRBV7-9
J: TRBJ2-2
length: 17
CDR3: CASSLAHFSGNTGELFF

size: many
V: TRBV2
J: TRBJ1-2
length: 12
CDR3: CASSRVDYGYTF

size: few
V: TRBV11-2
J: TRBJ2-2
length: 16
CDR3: CASSSRLAVNTGELFF

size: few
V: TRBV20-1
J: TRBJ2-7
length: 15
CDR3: CSASETLSRRTEQYF

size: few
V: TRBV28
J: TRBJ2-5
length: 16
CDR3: CASSFPPFSYQETQYF

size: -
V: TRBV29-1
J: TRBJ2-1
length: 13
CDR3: CSVVADNRGEQFF

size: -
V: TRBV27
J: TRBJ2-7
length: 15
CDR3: CASSLFLQGTYEQYF

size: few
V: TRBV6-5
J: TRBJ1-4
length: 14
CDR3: CASSAGQGSEKLFF

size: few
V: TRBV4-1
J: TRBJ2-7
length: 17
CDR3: CASSQDLRREASYEQYF

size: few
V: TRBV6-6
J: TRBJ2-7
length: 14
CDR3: CASSSATGENEQYF

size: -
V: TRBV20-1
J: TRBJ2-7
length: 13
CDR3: CSARVLAVYEQYF

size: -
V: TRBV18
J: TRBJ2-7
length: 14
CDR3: CASSLQGEVYEQYF

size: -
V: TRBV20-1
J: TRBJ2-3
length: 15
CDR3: CSARKREGRSDTQYF

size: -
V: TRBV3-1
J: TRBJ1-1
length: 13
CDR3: CASSQGWATEAFF

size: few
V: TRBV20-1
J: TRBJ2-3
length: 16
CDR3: CSARDRRVSVTDTQYF

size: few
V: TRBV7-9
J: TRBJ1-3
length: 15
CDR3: CASSLVLGTGNTIYF

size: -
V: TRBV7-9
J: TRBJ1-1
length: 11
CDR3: CASSREGQAFF

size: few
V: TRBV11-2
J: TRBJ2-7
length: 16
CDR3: CASSLDRSRQTYEQYF